These 16 T cell receptor beta chains originate from one sample sequenced in a study of regulatory T cells in long-lasting Graves disease. According to the study, TCR beta libraries were built with iRepertoire HTBI primers and CDR3-region Arm-PCR. TCRdb processed the multiplex PCR reads anew with MiXCR; each CDR3 protein has one entry. The table shows hundreds of thousands of distinct CDR3 sequences, with about 14% occurring only once. Time point of the sample: newly diagnosed GD, antithyroid drugs for less than 3 months. Making the TCR library involved RNA that had been extracted from PBMCs. This same sample was also part of a study on T cells in Graves' hyperthyroidism and ophthalmopathy.

The sequencing here drew on peripheral blood mononuclear cells (PBMCs), taken at new diagnosis, from a patient treated with antithyroid drugs. The receptors were gathered from a man aged 25 to 45 with Graves disease.

This clonotype was seen many times. This rearrangement joins TRBV7-8 to TRBJ2-7, with D uncertain. V lost 2 bases, J lost 4 bases, and 6 bases lay in between. The germline CDR1 and CDR2 sequences are SGHVS and FQNEAQ. The CDR3 runs to 12 residues. The CDR3 DNA follows: TGTGCCAGCAGCTTATTGGAATACGAGCAGTACTTC. Translating it yields CASSLLEYEQYF.

This clonotype was seen many times. This chain connects TRBV5-1 to TRBJ2-3, with TRBD1 matching 8 bases. The CDR3 spans 14 residues. The V segment lost 7 bases and the J segment 2 bases; nucleotides outside the gene matches: 6. Germline lookup yields CDR1 SGHRS and CDR2 YFSETQ. CDR3 coding DNA: TGCGCCAGCCGACAGGGGAGCCTCACAGATACGCAGTATTTT. Translating it yields CASRQGSLTDTQYF.

In its sample, this clonotype was seen many times. The rearrangement uses TRBV6-2 or TRBV6-3 and TRBJ2-3; 7 bases align to TRBD2. Germline V CDR1 and CDR2: MNHEY, SVGEGT. With V trimmed by 6 bases and J by 1 base, 7 bases remained unmatched. CDR3 size: 15 residues. The CDR3 sequence: CASRKREAGTDTQYF. In nucleotides, the CDR3 is TGTGCCAGCAGGAAGCGGGAAGCTGGCACAGATACGCAGTATTTT.

This clonotype was seen only a few times. The chain employs TRBV12-3 or TRBV12-4 and TRBJ2-1; 15 nucleotides line up with TRBD2. V lost 5 bases, J lost 4 bases, and 6 bases stayed unmatched. The CDR3 runs 17 residues. Here the CDR3 reads CASSARTSGRAYNEQFF. The CDR3 DNA reads as TGTGCCAGCAGTGCTCGGACTAGCGGGAGGGCTTACAATGAGCAGTTCTTC.

In this sample, this clonotype turned up many times. The genes are TRBV28 and TRBJ1-1; TRBD1 aligns across 11 bases. CDR3 length equals 16 residues. Germline CDR1 reads MDHEN; CDR2 reads SYDVKM. V lost 8 bases and J lost 3; bases outside the gene matches: 11. For the CDR3, the DNA is TGTGCCAGCCACGGGACAGGGGGTAGTTGGGACACTGAAGCTTTCTTT. Amino acids: CASHGTGGSWDTEAFF. The full variable domain, its missing parts supplied by reference TRBV28 and TRBJ1-1, is DVKVTQSSRYLVKRTGEKVFLECVQDMDHENMFWYRQDPGLGLRLIYFSYDVKMKEKGDIPEGYSVSREKKERFSLILESASTNQTSMYLCASHGTGGSWDTEAFFGQGTRLTVV.

The gene calls are TRBV7-6 and TRBJ2-5, with TRBD2 matching over 9 bases. Germline V gene data show CDR1 as SGHVS and CDR2 as FNYEAQ. V trimming: 1 base; J trimming: 2 bases; junction bases outside the gene matches: 5. The length of the CDR3 is 16 residues. This CDR3 reads CASSLVWLAGQETQYF. In DNA form, the CDR3 reads TGTGCCAGCAGCTTAGTGTGGCTAGCGGGGCAAGAGACCCAGTACTTC.

This clonotype showed up many times. The V call is TRBV5-8, the J call TRBJ1-1; D unresolved. V was pared by 0 bases and J by 0 bases, with 9 bases between. The CDR3 consists of 15 residues. Looked up from germline, CDR1 is SGHTS and CDR2 is YDEGEE. As DNA, the CDR3 is TGTGCCAGCAGCTTGGGGCAGAGCATGAACACTGAAGCTTTCTTT. Translation: CASSLGQSMNTEAFF.

In this sample, this clonotype turned up many times. The chain has TRBV27 and TRBJ2-3; 7 bases line up with TRBD2. The CDR3 totals 17 residues. Trimming removed 1 base from V and 1 base from J; junction bases left unmatched: 8. Germline V gives CDR1 MNHEY, CDR2 SMNVEV (reference sequence). CDR3 residues: CASSLLGLAGRTDTQYF. CDR3 in DNA: TGTGCCAGCAGTTTATTGGGGTTAGCGGGCCGCACAGATACGCAGTATTTT.

Notes on this clonotype: At one end the junction does not follow the germline gene, possibly because of a read error. This chain links TRBV10-1 with TRBJ1-3, with D unresolved. The CDR3 sequence is 15 residues long. Germline V gives CDR1 WNHNN, CDR2 SYGVQD (reference sequence). The chain's CDR3 is CVSSEGTISGNTIYF. The CDR3 DNA reads TGCGTCAGCAGTGAGGGAACCATCTCTGGAAACACCATATATTTT.

This clonotype was seen a few times. V is TRBV15 and J is TRBJ1-6; no clear D gene. Germline V gene sequence: CDR1 LNHNV, CDR2 YYDKDF (reference sequence). CDR3 length: 15 amino acids. V was pared by 0 bases and J by 7 bases, with 10 bases between. In DNA, the CDR3 is TGTGCCACCAGCAGAGAAGTACTTGTCAATTCACCCCTCCACTTT. Translated, it gives CATSREVLVNSPLHF. Full variable domain (rest looked up from reference TRBV15 and TRBJ1-6): DAMVIQNPRYQVTQFGKPVTLSCSQTLNHNVMYWYQQKSSQAPKLLFHYYDKDFNNEADTPDNFQSRRPNTSFCFLDIRSPGLGDTAMYLCATSREVLVNSPLHFGNGTRLTVT.

This clonotype has a count of ten or more. The chain uses TRBV7-8 and TRBJ1-5; 9 nucleotides match TRBD1. CDR3 length: 15 amino acids. Germline V gene sequence: CDR1 SGHVS, CDR2 FQNEAQ. Trimming cost V 6 bases and J 7 bases; bases outside gene matches: 10. The CDR3 DNA reads as TGTGCCAGCAGGGCGGACAGGGGAACGGGCCAGCCCCAGCATTTT. It translates to CASRADRGTGQPQHF. The variable domain in full, with the rest retrieved from reference TRBV7-8 and TRBJ1-5, is GAGVSQSPRYKVAKRGQDVALRCDPISGHVSLFWYQQALGQGPEFLTYFQNEAQLDKSGLPSDRFFAERPEGSVSTLKIQRTQQEDSAVYLCASRADRGTGQPQHFGDGTRLSIL.

This clonotype was counted ten times or more. This CDR3 is CASSGRDRVRETQYF. The DNA for the CDR3 is TGTGCCAGCAGCGGCCGGGACAGGGTTCGAGAGACCCAGTACTTC. V usage is TRBV7-9 and J usage is TRBJ2-5; TRBD1 matches at 9 bases. This CDR3 is 15 amino acids long. After removal of 5 bases from V and 4 bases from J, the junction contained 8 bases not matched to a gene. CDR1 SEHNR and CDR2 FQNEAQ come from the germline V gene (reference sequence).

This clonotype was counted many times. The chain couples TRBV11-2 to TRBJ2-1, with 7 bases that match TRBD1. Germline V gene data show CDR1 as SGHAT and CDR2 as FQNNGV. With 4 bases clipped from V and 1 base from J, the junction kept 4 bases outside the gene matches. The CDR3 contains 15 residues. The CDR3 nucleotides are TGTGCCAGCAGCTCCCGGGACAGATCCTACAATGAGCAGTTCTTC. As protein: CASSSRDRSYNEQFF.

This clonotype has at least ten counts. V is TRBV24-1 and J is TRBJ2-6; TRBD1 matches at 10 bases. The CDR3 has 17 residues. Germline-derived CDR1 and CDR2 are KGHDR and SFDVKD. V was clipped by 8 bases and J by 1 base; unmatched bases: 7. This CDR3 is CATNPGQGRSGANVLTF. As DNA, the CDR3 is TGTGCCACCAATCCGGGACAGGGGAGGTCTGGGGCCAACGTCCTGACTTTC.

This clonotype was counted a few times. This chain links TRBV5-1 with TRBJ2-1; D is perhaps TRBD2 (5 bases). The J call is uncertain, as TRBJ2-5 better fits the DNA end. The V gene's germline CDR1 is SGHRS and CDR2 YFSETQ. This CDR3 comprises 14 residues. Written as DNA, the CDR3 is TGCGCCAGCAGCCTTAGCGAAGCCCGGGAGACCCAGTACTTC. Its protein is CASSLSEARETQYF.

This clonotype appeared many times. This chain links TRBV12-3 or TRBV12-4 with TRBJ2-2; tentatively, D is TRBD2 (6 bases). The CDR3 length is 12 residues. V was pared by 7 bases and J by 15 bases, with 18 bases between. Here the CDR3 reads CASTMEGGGLFF. The CDR3 nucleotides read TGTGCCAGCACTATGGAGGGTGGGGGGTTGTTTTTT.